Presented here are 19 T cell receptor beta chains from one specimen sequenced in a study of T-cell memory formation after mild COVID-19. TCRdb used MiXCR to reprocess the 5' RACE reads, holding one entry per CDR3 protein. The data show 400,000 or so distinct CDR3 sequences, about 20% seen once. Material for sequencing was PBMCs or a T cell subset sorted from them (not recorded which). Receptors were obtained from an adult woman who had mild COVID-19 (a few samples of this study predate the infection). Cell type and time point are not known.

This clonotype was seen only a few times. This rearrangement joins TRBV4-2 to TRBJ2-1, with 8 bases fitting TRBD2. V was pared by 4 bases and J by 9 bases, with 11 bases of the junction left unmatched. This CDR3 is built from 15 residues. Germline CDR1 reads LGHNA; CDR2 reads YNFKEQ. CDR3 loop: CASSPGLEGNPEQFF. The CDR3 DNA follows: TGTGCCAGCAGCCCGGGACTAGAGGGGAACCCTGAGCAGTTCTTC.

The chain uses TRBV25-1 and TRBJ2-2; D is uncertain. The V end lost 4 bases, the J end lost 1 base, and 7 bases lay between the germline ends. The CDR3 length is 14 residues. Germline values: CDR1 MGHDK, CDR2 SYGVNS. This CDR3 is CASSVNGNTGELFF. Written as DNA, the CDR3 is TGTGCCAGCAGTGTAAATGGGAACACCGGGGAGCTGTTTTTT. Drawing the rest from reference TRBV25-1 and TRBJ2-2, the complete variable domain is EADIYQTPRYLVIGTGKKITLECSQTMGHDKMYWYQQDPGMELHLIHYSYGVNSTEKGDLSSESTVSRIRTEHFPLTLESARPSHTSQYLCASSVNGNTGELFFGEGSRLTVL.

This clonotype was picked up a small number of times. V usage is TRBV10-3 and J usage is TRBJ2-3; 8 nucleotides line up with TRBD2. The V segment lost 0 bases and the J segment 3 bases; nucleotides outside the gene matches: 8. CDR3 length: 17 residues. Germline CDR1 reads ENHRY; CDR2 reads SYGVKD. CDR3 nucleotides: TGTGCCATCAGTGAGTCCAAGGGTAGCGGGGAGACAGATACGCAGTATTTT. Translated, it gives CAISESKGSGETDTQYF.

The CDR3: CATTSRLAGGHYNEQFF. CDR3 nucleotide sequence: TGTGCCACCACCTCAAGACTAGCGGGAGGCCACTACAATGAGCAGTTCTTC. The chain combines TRBV6-2 or TRBV6-3 with TRBJ2-1, with 13 bases aligning to TRBD2. J was trimmed by 3 bases and V by 10 bases; bases with no gene match: 12. The CDR3 consists of 17 residues. Germline V gene sequence: CDR1 MNHEY, CDR2 SVGEGT.

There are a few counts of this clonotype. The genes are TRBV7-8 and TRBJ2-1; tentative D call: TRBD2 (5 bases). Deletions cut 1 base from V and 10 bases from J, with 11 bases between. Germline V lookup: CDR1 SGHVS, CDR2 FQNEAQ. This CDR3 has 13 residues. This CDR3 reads CASSLGEREEQFF. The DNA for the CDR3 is TGTGCCAGCAGCTTAGGCGAGAGGGAAGAGCAGTTCTTC.

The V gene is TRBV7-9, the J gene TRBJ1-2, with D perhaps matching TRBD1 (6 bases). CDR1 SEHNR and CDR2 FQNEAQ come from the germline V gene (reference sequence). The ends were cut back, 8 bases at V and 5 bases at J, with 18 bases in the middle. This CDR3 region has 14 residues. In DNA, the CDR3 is TGTGCCAGCGGGGGCCGACCGGGGCCATATGGCTACACCTTC. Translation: CASGGRPGPYGYTF.

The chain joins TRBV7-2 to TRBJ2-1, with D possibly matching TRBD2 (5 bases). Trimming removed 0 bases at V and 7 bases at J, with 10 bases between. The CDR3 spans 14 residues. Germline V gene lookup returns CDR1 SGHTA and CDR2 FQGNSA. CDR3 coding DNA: TGTGCCAGCAGCTTAGCCCAACTAGTGAATGAGCAGTTCTTC. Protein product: CASSLAQLVNEQFF.

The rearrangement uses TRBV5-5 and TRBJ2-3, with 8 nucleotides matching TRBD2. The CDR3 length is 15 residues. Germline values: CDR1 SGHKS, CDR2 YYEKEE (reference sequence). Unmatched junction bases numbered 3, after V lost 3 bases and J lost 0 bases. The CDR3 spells CASSSRGESTDTQYF. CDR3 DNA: TGTGCCAGCAGCTCGCGGGGGGAAAGCACAGATACGCAGTATTTT.

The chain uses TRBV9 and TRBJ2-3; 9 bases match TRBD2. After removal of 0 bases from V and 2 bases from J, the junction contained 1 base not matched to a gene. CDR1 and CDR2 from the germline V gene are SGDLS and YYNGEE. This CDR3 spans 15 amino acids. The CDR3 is CASSVGGGATDTQYF. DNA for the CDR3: TGTGCCAGCAGCGTAGGCGGGGGGGCCACAGATACGCAGTATTTT.

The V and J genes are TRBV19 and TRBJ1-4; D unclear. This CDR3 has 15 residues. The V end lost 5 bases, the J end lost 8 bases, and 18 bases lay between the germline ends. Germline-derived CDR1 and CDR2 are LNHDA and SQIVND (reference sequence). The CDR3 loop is CASSFLSQIGEKLFF. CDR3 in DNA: TGTGCCAGTAGTTTCTTGAGTCAGATCGGCGAAAAACTGTTTTTT.

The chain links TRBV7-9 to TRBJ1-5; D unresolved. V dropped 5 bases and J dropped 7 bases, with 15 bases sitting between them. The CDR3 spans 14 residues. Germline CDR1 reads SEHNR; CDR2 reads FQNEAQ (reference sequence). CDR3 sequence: CASSPGEGVQPQHF. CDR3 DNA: TGTGCCAGCAGCCCAGGAGAAGGCGTGCAGCCCCAGCATTTT.

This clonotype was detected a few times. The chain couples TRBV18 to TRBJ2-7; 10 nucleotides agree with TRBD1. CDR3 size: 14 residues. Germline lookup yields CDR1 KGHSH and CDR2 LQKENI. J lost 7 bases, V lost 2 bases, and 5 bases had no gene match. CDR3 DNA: TGTGCCAGCTCACCAACCGGGACAGGGGAAGAGCAGTACTTC. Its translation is CASSPTGTGEEQYF.

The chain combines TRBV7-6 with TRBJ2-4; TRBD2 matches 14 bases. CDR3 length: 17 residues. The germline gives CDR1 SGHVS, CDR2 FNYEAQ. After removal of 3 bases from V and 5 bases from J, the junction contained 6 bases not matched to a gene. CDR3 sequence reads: CASSLGLAGVGQNIQYF. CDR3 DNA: TGTGCCAGCAGCTTGGGACTAGCGGGAGTCGGCCAAAACATTCAGTACTTC.

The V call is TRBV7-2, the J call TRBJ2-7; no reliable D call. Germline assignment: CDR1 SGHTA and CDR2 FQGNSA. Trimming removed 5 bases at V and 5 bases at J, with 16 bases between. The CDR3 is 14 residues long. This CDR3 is CASSLVFGKDEQYF. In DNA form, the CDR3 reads TGTGCCAGCAGCCTCGTATTTGGAAAGGACGAGCAGTACTTC.

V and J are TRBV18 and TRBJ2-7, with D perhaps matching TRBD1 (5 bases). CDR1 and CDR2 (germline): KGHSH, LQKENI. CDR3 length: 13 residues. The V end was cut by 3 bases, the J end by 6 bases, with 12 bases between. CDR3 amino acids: CASSPSWGGEQYF. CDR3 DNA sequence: TGTGCCAGCTCACCTTCGTGGGGCGGCGAGCAGTACTTC.

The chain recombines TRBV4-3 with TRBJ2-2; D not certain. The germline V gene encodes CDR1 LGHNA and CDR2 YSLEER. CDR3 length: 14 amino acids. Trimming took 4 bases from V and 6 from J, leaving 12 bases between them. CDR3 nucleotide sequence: TGCGCCAGCAGCCCAGTCGGAATAGCCGGGGAGCTGTTTTTT. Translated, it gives CASSPVGIAGELFF.

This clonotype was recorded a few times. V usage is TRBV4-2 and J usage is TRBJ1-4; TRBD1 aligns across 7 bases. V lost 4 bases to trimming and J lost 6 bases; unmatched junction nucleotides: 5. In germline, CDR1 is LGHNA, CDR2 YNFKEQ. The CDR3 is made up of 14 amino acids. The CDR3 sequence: CASSLQGRDEKLFF. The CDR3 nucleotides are TGTGCCAGCAGCCTACAGGGGAGAGATGAAAAACTGTTTTTT.

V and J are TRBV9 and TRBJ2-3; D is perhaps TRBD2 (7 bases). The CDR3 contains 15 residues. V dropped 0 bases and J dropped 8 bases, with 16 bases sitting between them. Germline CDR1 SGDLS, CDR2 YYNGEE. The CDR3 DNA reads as TGTGCCAGCAGCGTAGATAGTGGACTAGGGGGTACGCAGTATTTT. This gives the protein CASSVDSGLGGTQYF.

CDR3 nucleotide sequence: TGCAGTGCTAGAGCCCGTCAGAGGGGGAGGCTCCAAGAGACCCAGTACTTC. It is translated as CSARARQRGRLQETQYF. The genes are TRBV20-1 and TRBJ2-5; either TRBD1 or TRBD2 may fit D (6 bases each). CDR3 size: 17 residues. Germline V lookup: CDR1 DFQATT, CDR2 SNEGSKA (reference sequence). V lost 1 base to trimming and J lost 1 base, with 19 bases between them.